Given below is one T cell receptor (beta chain) in context. Its matching antigen is unknown. The PCR ran on 60 Vbeta and 13 Jbeta primers. Profiled with immunoSEQ multiplex PCR; TCRdb holds only in-frame clones, not every one. The data contain roughly 100,000 clones, almost 85% of them seen just once; the ten biggest clones take up roughly 5.3%. The sample is drawn from a study of cytomegalovirus exposure and HLA in healthy donors. Points from the study as a whole: As immune exposure information, only CMV serostatus was available. The study labeled around 160 TCR beta chains cytomegalovirus-associated. Per a later analysis, 15,000 to 20,000 TCR beta sequences showed association with HLA alleles at 0.05 false discovery rate.

The sequencing sample was made of PBMCs. This receptor was identified in a woman younger than 30 in good health and CMV-seropositive.

The chain's CDR3 is CAWSVEGASYLMNTEAFF. CDR3 in DNA: TGTGCCTGGAGTGTAGAAGGGGCTTCCTATCTAATGAACACTGAAGCTTTCTTT. This chain connects TRBV30 to TRBJ1-1, with a tentative D call TRBD1 (5 bases). This CDR3 is built from 18 residues. Deletions cut 0 bases from V and 0 bases from J, with 20 bases between. Germline CDR1 GTSNPN, CDR2 SVGIG (reference sequence).